One and the same sample provided the 21 T cell receptor beta chains below, sequenced in a study of regulatory T cells in long-lasting Graves disease. Time point here: newly diagnosed GD, antithyroid drugs for less than 3 months. Preparation of the TCR library used RNA extracted from PBMCs. CDR3 regions were amplified by Arm-PCR using iRepertoire HTBI primers to build TCR beta libraries. TCRdb re-derived calls from the multiplex PCR reads in MiXCR, one entry per CDR3 protein. The repertoire includes roughly 520,000 distinct CDR3 sequences, around 12% of them detected once, and around 9.3% sits in the top ten. The same data also contributed to another study, on T cells in Graves' hyperthyroidism and ophthalmopathy.

The specimen was peripheral blood mononuclear cells (PBMCs), collected at new diagnosis, from a patient treated with antithyroid drugs. The receptor source for this set is a woman aged 25 to 39 with Graves disease.

This clonotype was seen a handful of times. The chain couples TRBV20-1 to TRBJ1-1; the match to TRBD1 covers 10 bases. V trimming: 0 bases; J trimming: 0 bases; junction bases outside the gene matches: 10. The CDR3 has 18 amino acids. Germline V lookup: CDR1 DFQATT, CDR2 SNEGSKA (reference sequence). The CDR3 DNA sequence: TGCAGTGCTAGAGACCTCCGGGGACAGGGGATCATGAACACTGAAGCTTTCTTT. Encoded protein: CSARDLRGQGIMNTEAFF.

This clonotype was recorded a few times. This chain links TRBV19 with TRBJ1-2, with no clear D. Deletions cut 2 bases from V and 8 bases from J, with 9 bases between. Germline CDR1 LNHDA, CDR2 SQIVND (reference sequence). This CDR3 spans 12 amino acids. The CDR3 nucleotides are TGTGCCAGTAGTATACGGAAGAGGGGCTACACCTTC. Protein: CASSIRKRGYTF.

This clonotype was picked up a small number of times. A read error is likely here: a far larger clone is one base away. V usage is TRBV11-1 and J usage is TRBJ2-1; 8 bases agree with TRBD1. The J call is in doubt because the DNA end fits TRBJ2-5 better. The CDR3 covers 16 residues. Germline assignment: CDR1 SGHAT and CDR2 FQDESV (reference sequence). CDR3 sequence reads: CASGPRDRGVGEAQYF. For the CDR3, the DNA is TGTGCCAGCGGGCCTCGAGACAGGGGAGTAGGGGAGGCCCAGTACTTC.

This clonotype was recorded at least ten times. The rearrangement uses TRBV2 and TRBJ2-1, with 7 bases aligning to TRBD1. The J call could be wrong; TRBJ2-5 is a better fit for the DNA end. The CDR3 length is 16 residues. Germline CDR1 reads SNHLY; CDR2 reads FYNNEI. The CDR3 sequence: CASPRGLHDPQETQYF. CDR3 in DNA: TGTGCCAGCCCCAGGGGGTTACACGACCCGCAAGAGACCCAGTACTTC.

This clonotype was picked up many times. The rearrangement links TRBV20-1 to TRBJ2-5; 10 nucleotides match TRBD2. The V and J ends lost 1 base and 5 bases, in that order; junction bases with no gene match: 10. Germline values: CDR1 DFQATT, CDR2 SNEGSKA (reference sequence). CDR3 length: 16 amino acids. CDR3 coding DNA: TGCAGTGCTAGAGGCCCTAGCGGGAGTGCCCCGGAGACCCAGTACTTC. It yields the protein CSARGPSGSAPETQYF.

The rearrangement links TRBV7-9 to TRBJ2-7; 10 nucleotides agree with TRBD2. Germline loops: CDR1 SEHNR, CDR2 FQNEAQ (reference sequence). Trimming at V came to 2 bases and at J to 2 bases, leaving 9 bases not matched to a gene. The CDR3 covers 17 residues. In nucleotides, the CDR3 is TGTGCCAGCAGCTTAAGCGGGAGGACTAGCGGAACCTACGAGCAGTACTTC. This translates into CASSLSGRTSGTYEQYF.

This clonotype was counted many times. This chain links TRBV2 with TRBJ2-3, with D possibly matching TRBD1 (5 bases). The V end was cut by 6 bases, the J end by 6 bases, with 16 bases between. Germline assignment: CDR1 SNHLY and CDR2 FYNNEI. This CDR3 is built from 14 residues. The CDR3 region has the DNA TGTGCCAGCAGCCTCCAGGGTATCCGCGATACGCAGTATTTT. It translates to CASSLQGIRDTQYF.

This clonotype occurred many times. The chain links TRBV10-3 to TRBJ2-7; 7 bases agree with TRBD1. This CDR3 is built from 13 residues. Germline CDR1 ENHRY, CDR2 SYGVKD. V gave up 10 bases and J gave up 3 bases; unmatched junction bases: 9. The CDR3 DNA reads TGTGCCACGATGACAGGGAACAACTACGAGCAGTACTTC. It translates to CATMTGNNYEQYF.

This clonotype was found many times. The chain couples TRBV27 to TRBJ2-7; 8 bases map to TRBD2. V was pared by 3 bases and J by 1 base, with 11 bases of the junction left unmatched. The CDR3 consists of 17 residues. In germline, CDR1 is MNHEY, CDR2 SMNVEV (reference sequence). For the CDR3, the DNA is TGTGCCAGCAGTTTCGGGAGTAGGAGCGGGGGATCCTACGAGCAGTACTTC. Protein: CASSFGSRSGGSYEQYF.

This chain connects TRBV30 to TRBJ1-2, with TRBD1 as a possible D gene (6 bases). There are 14 residues in the CDR3. The V end lost 1 base, the J end lost 3 bases, and 12 bases lay between the germline ends. Germline lookup yields CDR1 GTSNPN and CDR2 SVGIG (reference sequence). For the CDR3, the DNA is TGTGCCTGGAGTGCGGGACATGAATACTATGGCTACACCTTC. Its translation is CAWSAGHEYYGYTF.

This clonotype appeared many times. The chain links TRBV6-2 or TRBV6-3 to TRBJ1-1, with D unclear. Germline CDR1 MNHEY, CDR2 SVGEGT. V was cut by 0 bases and J by 6 bases, with 8 bases left in between. The CDR3 runs to 13 residues. The CDR3 here is CASSYSGSAEAFF. CDR3 coding DNA: TGTGCCAGCAGTTACTCGGGTTCGGCTGAAGCTTTCTTT.

This clonotype was seen only a few times. The genes are TRBV19 and TRBJ2-3, with unresolved D. V was cut by 9 bases and J by 0 bases, with 16 bases left in between. Germline V gene lookup returns CDR1 LNHDA and CDR2 SQIVND (reference sequence). The CDR3 loop spans 15 amino acids. CDR3 sequence reads: CARELFRASTDTQYF. CDR3 in DNA: TGTGCCAGAGAGCTTTTTCGGGCGAGCACAGATACGCAGTATTTT.

This rearrangement joins TRBV7-9 to TRBJ1-6, with D unclear. Trimming cost V 5 bases and J 8 bases, with 19 bases left between them. The CDR3 consists of 16 residues. Germline V CDR1 and CDR2: SEHNR, FQNEAQ (reference sequence). The CDR3 DNA follows: TGTGCCAGCAGCCCCCGACCGTTGGCCAAAGATTCACCCCTCCACTTT. Translating it yields CASSPRPLAKDSPLHF.

This chain links TRBV29-1 with TRBJ2-3, with 8 bases lining up with TRBD2. The J segment lost 2 bases and the V segment lost 8 bases, leaving 12 bases of the junction unmatched. The CDR3 is 15 residues long. CDR1 is SQVTM, CDR2 ANQGSEA, per germline. CDR3: CSSQWETSDTDTQYF. The CDR3 nucleotides read TGCAGCAGCCAGTGGGAGACTAGCGACACAGATACGCAGTATTTT.

The chain uses TRBV20-1 and TRBJ1-6; D is ambiguous. With 3 bases removed from V and 8 bases from J, the gap between germline ends came to 17 bases. The CDR3 loop spans 15 amino acids. The V gene's germline CDR1 is DFQATT and CDR2 SNEGSKA (reference sequence). The CDR3, as DNA: TGCAGTGCTAGTTGGCGGAAAAAGGCAGATTCACCCCTCCACTTT. Protein product: CSASWRKKADSPLHF.

Only a few counts were recorded for this clonotype. This chain uses TRBV18 with TRBJ2-7, with TRBD1 matching 11 bases. The junction had 4 bases not matched to a gene; V was cut back by 7 bases and J by 5 bases. The CDR3 loop spans 13 amino acids. CDR1 and CDR2 from the germline V gene are KGHSH and LQKENI. CDR3: CASFRTGGDEQYF. The CDR3 bases are TGTGCCAGCTTCAGGACAGGGGGCGACGAGCAGTACTTC. The whole variable domain, filled in from reference TRBV18 and TRBJ2-7, reads NAGVMQNPRHLVRRRGQEARLRCSPMKGHSHVYWYRQLPEEGLKFMVYLQKENIIDESGMPKERFSAEFPKEGPSILRIQQVVRGDSAAYFCASFRTGGDEQYFGPGTRLTVT.

J is TRBJ2-7 and V is TRBV5-6; D is uncertain. V dropped 2 bases and J dropped 7 bases, with 13 bases sitting between them. The length of the CDR3 is 13 residues. In germline, CDR1 is SGHDT, CDR2 YYEEEE. The CDR3, as DNA: TGTGCCAGCAGCTTACTTTCTCGGCGGGAGCAGTACTTC. It yields the protein CASSLLSRREQYF.

This clonotype was counted many times. The chain recombines TRBV11-2 with TRBJ2-1; 9 bases match TRBD2. The germline gives CDR1 SGHAT, CDR2 FQNNGV. V was pared by 0 bases and J by 11 bases, with 11 bases of the junction left unmatched. This CDR3 spans 16 amino acids. The CDR3 DNA sequence: TGTGCCAGCAGCTTAGAGGCGGGAGGGTCGCTAATGAAGCAGTTCTTC. It translates to CASSLEAGGSLMKQFF.

This clonotype is a singleton in its sample. The conserved final phenylalanine or tryptophan is absent from the CDR3, which likely points to a read error. The chain employs TRBV7-9 and TRBJ1-2, with a weak D call TRBD1 (5 bases). V was shortened by 5 bases and J by 4 bases, with 14 bases between the two germline ends. CDR1 is SEHNR and CDR2 is FQNEAQ in the germline V gene (reference sequence). This CDR3 has 14 amino acids. CDR3 in amino acids: CASSIDSGLYGYTV. CDR3 in DNA: TGTGCCAGCAGCATTGACAGCGGACTCTATGGCTACACCGTC.

The table lists this clonotype with many counts. The rearrangement links TRBV24-1 to TRBJ1-3; no definite D call. V was pared by 2 bases and J by 2 bases, with 9 bases between. The germline CDR1 and CDR2 sequences are KGHDR and SFDVKD. The CDR3 spans 15 residues. CDR3 bases: TGTGCCACCAGTGATTCGCGAAGCACTGGAAACACCATATATTTT. This encodes CATSDSRSTGNTIYF.

This clonotype has ten or more counts. This chain joins TRBV6-2 or TRBV6-3 and TRBJ2-1; D is uncertain. The V end was cut by 6 bases, the J end by 10 bases, with 13 bases between. The germline V gene encodes CDR1 MNHEY and CDR2 SVGEGT. The CDR3 has 12 residues. The CDR3 coding sequence is TGTGCCAGCAGCAAGACGGCTTCGGAGCAGTTCTTC. As protein: CASSKTASEQFF.